This TCR beta chain emerged from a study of T cell responses to AZD1222 COVID-19 vaccine. Produced via immunoSEQ multiplex PCR; TCRdb's table is partial and in-frame only. This table has some 80,000 clones, about nine tenths appearing once. Germline CDR1 MNHEY, CDR2 SVGAGI. The CDR3 has 14 residues. Trimming took 10 bases from V and 4 from J; bases not matched to a gene: 11. The input for sequencing was peripheral blood, taken 28 days after the second dose of the MenACWY control vaccine. V gene TRBV6-5 combines with J gene TRBJ2-3, with 7 bases lining up with TRBD1. The TCR originated in an adult who received the MenACWY meningococcal vaccine as a control. This chain's CDR3 is CANSRTGPPDTQYF. The CDR3 DNA follows: TGTGCCAACTCCCGGACAGGTCCTCCAGATACGCAGTATTTT.